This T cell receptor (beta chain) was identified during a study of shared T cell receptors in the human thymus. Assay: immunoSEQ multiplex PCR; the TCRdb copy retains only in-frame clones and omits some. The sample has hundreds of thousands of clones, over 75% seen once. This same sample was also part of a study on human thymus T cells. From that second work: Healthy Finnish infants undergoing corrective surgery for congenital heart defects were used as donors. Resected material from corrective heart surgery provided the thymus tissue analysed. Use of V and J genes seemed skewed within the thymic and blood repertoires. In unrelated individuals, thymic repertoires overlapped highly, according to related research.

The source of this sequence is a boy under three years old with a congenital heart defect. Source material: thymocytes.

CDR3 loop: CASSLRYPGSGRENTDTQYF. CDR3 DNA sequence: TGTGCCAGCAGTTTAAGGTACCCAGGGAGTGGGAGGGAGAACACAGATACGCAGTATTTT. V usage is TRBV28 and J usage is TRBJ2-3, with TRBD2 matching over 7 bases. Losses at the gene ends were 2 bases for V and 2 bases for J; bases not matched to a gene: 19. The V gene's germline CDR1 is MDHEN and CDR2 SYDVKM. There are 20 residues in the CDR3.